This passage covers 13 T cell receptor beta chains from one sample sequenced in a study of T cells in Graves' hyperthyroidism and ophthalmopathy. The CDR3 regions of TCR beta were amplified from RNA transcripts. First-round RT-PCR targeting the TCR CDR3 was performed with the HTBI primer set. A single record per CDR3 protein comes from TCRdb applying MiXCR to the multiplex PCR reads. The sample has over 300,000 distinct CDR3 sequences; approximately 13% are singletons. Sequenced: blood. The receptors were gathered from a woman between 40 and 55 years old with Graves' ophthalmopathy.

The CDR3, as DNA: TGTGCCAGCACCCAAGAAGGGTCAGGGCAAGAGACCCAGTACTTC. It is translated as CASTQEGSGQETQYF. V and J are TRBV7-9 and TRBJ2-5; tentative D call: TRBD1 (5 bases). The V gene's germline CDR1 is SEHNR and CDR2 FQNEAQ (reference sequence). CDR3 size: 15 residues. V lost 7 bases, J lost 2 bases, and 17 bases lay in between. The full variable domain, rest sourced from reference TRBV7-9 and TRBJ2-5, is DTGVSQNPRHKITKRGQNVTFRCDPISEHNRLYWYRQTLGQGPEFLTYFQNEAQLEKSRLLSDRFSAERPKGSFSTLEIQRTEQGDSAMYLCASTQEGSGQETQYFGPGTRLLVL.

This clonotype occurred many times. The chain recombines TRBV30 with TRBJ1-2; 7 positions match TRBD1. Looked up from germline, CDR1 is GTSNPN and CDR2 is SVGIG (reference sequence). The CDR3 length is 12 residues. Unmatched junction bases numbered 4, after V lost 3 bases and J lost 6 bases. CDR3 in amino acids: CAWSRQGDGYTF. The CDR3 DNA reads as TGTGCCTGGAGCCGACAGGGCGATGGCTACACCTTC. The full variable domain, completed using reference TRBV30 and TRBJ1-2, is SQTIHQWPATLVQPVGSPLSLECTVEGTSNPNLYWYRQAAGRGLQLLFYSVGIGQISSEVPQNLSASRPQDRQFILSSKKLLLSDSGFYLCAWSRQGDGYTFGSGTRLTVV.

This clonotype occurred a few times. The CDR3: CASSDIYRGPGTGELFF. CDR3 DNA: TGTGCCAGCAGCGATATATACAGGGGGCCGGGAACCGGGGAGCTGTTTTTT. V gene TRBV7-2 combines with J gene TRBJ2-2; 9 nucleotides align to TRBD1. The CDR3 sequence is 17 residues long. V was clipped by 5 bases and J by 5 bases; unmatched bases: 12. Germline CDR1 SGHTA, CDR2 FQGNSA.

Concerning this clonotype itself: This may come from a read error, since a much larger clone is one base off. The chain links TRBV15 to TRBJ1-6; D uncertain. The CDR3 runs 15 residues. Germline V CDR1 and CDR2: LNHNV, YYDKDF (reference sequence). The chain's CDR3 is CAASREQIINSPLHF. The CDR3 DNA sequence: TGTGCCGCCAGCAGAGAACAGATAATCAATTCACCCCTCCACTTT.

Note on this clonotype: This may be a read error: a much more frequent sequence differs by one nucleotide. The CDR3 spells CSVERGLEDTQYF. CDR3 DNA: TGCAGCGTTGAACGGGGATTGGAAGATACGCAGTATTTT. V usage is TRBV29-1 and J usage is TRBJ2-3, with D maybe TRBD2 (5 bases). In germline, CDR1 is SQVTM, CDR2 ANQGSEA. This CDR3 comprises 13 residues. Trimming cost V 2 bases and J 5 bases, with 11 bases left between them.

This clonotype was seen only a few times. The chain recombines TRBV5-1 with TRBJ1-6; tentative D call: TRBD1 (6 bases). The CDR3 is 15 amino acids. Germline loops: CDR1 SGHRS, CDR2 YFSETQ. Trimming removed 2 bases at V and 9 bases at J, with 15 bases between. The CDR3: CASSFGAGDGSPLHF. The CDR3 DNA is TGCGCCAGCAGCTTTGGCGCAGGGGATGGTTCACCCCTCCACTTT. The full variable domain, completed using reference TRBV5-1 and TRBJ1-6, is KAGVTQTPRYLIKTRGQQVTLSCSPISGHRSVSWYQQTPGQGLQFLFEYFSETQRNKGNFPGRFSGRQFSNSRSEMNVSTLELGDSALYLCASSFGAGDGSPLHFGNGTRLTVT.

This clonotype came up many times. The genes are TRBV19 and TRBJ2-3, with 8 bases identical to TRBD2. Germline values: CDR1 LNHDA, CDR2 SQIVND (reference sequence). This CDR3 region has 18 residues. V shed 6 bases and J 3 bases; nucleotides not matched to a gene: 17. CDR3 coding DNA: TGTGCCAGTAGCCTCCGGCGATTTAGCGGGGCCACGACAGATACGCAGTATTTT. This gives the protein CASSLRRFSGATTDTQYF.

The table lists this clonotype with a few counts. V and J are TRBV9 and TRBJ2-7; 10 bases fit TRBD2. Germline V gives CDR1 SGDLS, CDR2 YYNGEE. V lost 4 bases to trimming and J lost 7 bases; unmatched junction nucleotides: 8. The CDR3 covers 14 residues. The CDR3 loop is CASSISGRPGEQYF. In DNA, the CDR3 is TGTGCCAGCAGCATTAGCGGGAGGCCGGGGGAGCAGTACTTC.

This clonotype was detected ten times or more. V usage is TRBV27 and J usage is TRBJ1-6; a weak D match, TRBD1 (5 bases). The CDR3 is made up of 15 amino acids. In germline, CDR1 is MNHEY, CDR2 SMNVEV (reference sequence). Trimming left V 3 bases short and J 10 bases short, with 16 bases between. The CDR3 loop is CASSLWAGSYSPLHF. The CDR3 region has the DNA TGTGCCAGCAGTTTGTGGGCAGGGTCCTACTCACCCCTCCACTTT.

Ten or more counts support this clonotype. The V call is TRBV7-6, the J call TRBJ2-7, with TRBD2 identical over 7 bases. This CDR3 has 13 residues. Germline V gene sequence: CDR1 SGHVS, CDR2 FNYEAQ. V dropped 5 bases and J dropped 6; count of bases not matched to a gene: 7. CDR3 nucleotide sequence: TGTGCCAGCAGCCCGGGCGGGGGAGGCGAGCAGTACTTC. Amino acid sequence: CASSPGGGGEQYF.

This clonotype was counted many times. J is TRBJ2-3 and V is TRBV20-1; TRBD2 matches 8 bases. With 3 bases clipped from V and 2 bases from J, the junction kept 7 bases outside the gene matches. CDR3 length: 15 amino acids. Germline V gene lookup returns CDR1 DFQATT and CDR2 SNEGSKA (reference sequence). CDR3 coding DNA: TGCAGTGCTAGCTCCGATAGCGGGAACACAGATACGCAGTATTTT. This sequence encodes CSASSDSGNTDTQYF.

This clonotype was counted many times. The chain combines TRBV7-6 with TRBJ2-7, with a weak D call TRBD1 (5 bases). Germline CDR1 SGHVS, CDR2 FNYEAQ. Trimming took off 1 base at V and 7 bases at J, with 11 bases between the two ends. The CDR3 contains 13 residues. CDR3: CASSLGSGHEQYF. The CDR3 DNA reads as TGTGCCAGCAGCTTAGGTTCCGGACATGAGCAGTACTTC.

The chain joins TRBV2 to TRBJ1-1; TRBD1 matches 8 bases. There are 17 residues in the CDR3. Germline V CDR1 and CDR2: SNHLY, FYNNEI. With V trimmed by 6 bases and J by 1 base, 13 bases remained unmatched. The CDR3 DNA reads as TGTGCCAGCAGAGTCCCCGGGACAGGACTTTGGAACACTGAAGCTTTCTTT. This sequence encodes CASRVPGTGLWNTEAFF.